Below, 22 T cell receptor beta chains from the same sample are listed, as sequenced in a study of blood T cell repertoires in COVID-19. Clones were read by immunoSEQ multiplex PCR, and TCRdb kept only the in-frame ones, dropping some. The sample records approximately 250,000 clones, nearly 90% being singletons. The sequenced material came from PBMCs or T cells enriched from blood (not recorded which). These receptors came from a woman aged 25 to 45 who had recovered from COVID-19.

This chain joins TRBV6-5 and TRBJ2-7; 10 bases are a match to TRBD2. CDR1 is MNHEY and CDR2 is SVGAGI in the germline V gene. The V and J ends lost 6 bases and 9 bases, in that order; junction bases with no gene match: 8. The CDR3 is 13 amino acids. This chain's CDR3 is CASSPGLALGQYF. Written as DNA, the CDR3 is TGTGCCAGCAGCCCGGGACTAGCGTTAGGGCAGTACTTC.

The chain couples TRBV4-2 to TRBJ2-1; TRBD2 is a possible D gene (6 bases). This CDR3 contains 14 residues. Trimming removed 1 base from V and 5 bases from J, with 9 bases in between. The V gene's germline CDR1 is LGHNA and CDR2 YNFKEQ. In nucleotides, the CDR3 is TGTGCCAGCAGCCAAGCGGGGGAAAACAATGAGCAGTTCTTC. This translates into CASSQAGENNEQFF.

The chain couples TRBV27 to TRBJ1-2; 11 bases are a match to TRBD1. From germline, CDR1 is MNHEY and CDR2 SMNVEV (reference sequence). CDR3 length: 15 amino acids. Trimming removed 5 bases from V and 6 bases from J; junction bases left unmatched: 8. CDR3 coding DNA: TGTGCCAGCAGTCGAAACATGGACAGGGGGCATGGCTACACCTTC. It specifies CASSRNMDRGHGYTF.

The chain carries TRBV15 and TRBJ2-7; tentatively, D is TRBD2 (5 bases). V was shortened by 1 base and J by 7 bases, with 20 bases between the two germline ends. The CDR3 consists of 16 residues. CDR1 is LNHNV and CDR2 is YYDKDF in the germline V gene (reference sequence). CDR3 loop: CATSRAGPDPPGEQYF. The DNA of the CDR3 is TGTGCCACCAGCAGAGCCGGGCCTGACCCTCCGGGGGAGCAGTACTTC.

The chain combines TRBV5-1 with TRBJ1-1; no definite D call. Trimming cost V 4 bases and J 6 bases, with 16 bases left between them. The CDR3 sequence is 14 residues long. The germline V gene has CDR1 SGHRS and CDR2 YFSETQ. The CDR3 DNA reads TGCGCCAGCAGCCCCTTCGGTCAGGCCCCTGAAGCTTTCTTT. This encodes CASSPFGQAPEAFF.

This chain connects TRBV18 to TRBJ1-4, with a possible D match to TRBD1 (5 bases). CDR1 and CDR2 from the germline V gene are KGHSH and LQKENI. The CDR3 has 17 residues. Trimming took off 2 bases at V and 3 bases at J, with 16 bases between the two ends. CDR3 DNA sequence: TGTGCCAGCTCACCATTCTTTCCGGGGGTCCCTAATGAAAAACTGTTTTTT. Protein sequence: CASSPFFPGVPNEKLFF.

This chain joins TRBV27 and TRBJ1-1; 8 nucleotides agree with TRBD1. The trim removed 2 bases at V and 5 bases at J, leaving 7 bases unmatched. The CDR3 is 15 amino acids. The germline CDR1 and CDR2 sequences are MNHEY and SMNVEV (reference sequence). CDR3 nucleotides: TGTGCCAGCAGTTTAAGGACAGGGCTGGGTACTGAAGCTTTCTTT. Translation: CASSLRTGLGTEAFF.

This chain connects TRBV5-1 to TRBJ2-1; 7 nucleotides line up with TRBD2. The CDR3 has 17 residues. J was trimmed by 2 bases and V by 2 bases; bases with no gene match: 10. The germline gives CDR1 SGHRS, CDR2 YFSETQ. The CDR3 bases are TGCGCCAGCAGCTTACGATCGACTAGCCCCACCTACAATGAGCAGTTCTTC. As protein: CASSLRSTSPTYNEQFF.

The chain carries TRBV18 and TRBJ2-5; TRBD2 aligns across 7 bases. V lost 8 bases, J lost 1 base, and 4 bases stayed unmatched. The V gene's germline CDR1 is KGHSH and CDR2 LQKENI. The CDR3 length is 13 residues. The CDR3 coding sequence is TGTGCCAGCCACGGGGGGATCCAAGAGACCCAGTACTTC. Its translation: CASHGGIQETQYF.

This clone was counted between two and nine times. The V call is TRBV6-5, the J call TRBJ1-2, with 12 positions matching TRBD1. The CDR3 is 14 amino acids. V dropped 7 bases and J dropped 2; count of bases not matched to a gene: 2. CDR1 and CDR2 from the germline V gene are MNHEY and SVGAGI. The CDR3 DNA is TGTGCCAGCATGGGACAGGGGGCGAACTATGGCTACACCTTC. This sequence encodes CASMGQGANYGYTF.

The chain recombines TRBV28 with TRBJ2-3; D perhaps matches TRBD2 (6 bases). The CDR3 loop spans 14 amino acids. With 6 bases removed from V and 4 bases from J, the gap between germline ends came to 14 bases. The germline gives CDR1 MDHEN, CDR2 SYDVKM. CDR3 nucleotide sequence: TGTGCCAGCAGCGGACCGGGAGAACCAGATACGCAGTATTTT. Translated, it gives CASSGPGEPDTQYF.

The chain combines TRBV7-9 with TRBJ2-4, with a possible D match to TRBD2 (6 bases). The CDR3 covers 15 residues. From germline, CDR1 is SEHNR and CDR2 FQNEAQ (reference sequence). With 5 bases removed from V and 0 bases from J, the gap between germline ends came to 11 bases. CDR3 sequence (DNA): TGTGCCAGCAGCACGGGACTTCTAGCCAAAAACATTCAGTACTTC. This codes for CASSTGLLAKNIQYF.

V is TRBV2 and J is TRBJ1-6; weak D call: TRBD1 (5 bases). V lost 10 bases and J 7 bases, leaving 17 bases between the germline ends. This CDR3 has 14 residues. The germline gives CDR1 SNHLY, CDR2 FYNNEI. In DNA, the CDR3 is TGTGCCATAACCAAGCAGGGAATCAATTCACCCCTCCACTTT. Protein sequence: CAITKQGINSPLHF. Full variable domain (outside the CDR3, taken from reference TRBV2 and TRBJ1-6): EPEVTQTPSHQVTQMGQEVILRCVPISNHLYFYWYRQILGQKVEFLVSFYNNEISEKSEIFDDQFSVERPDGSNFTLKIRSTKLEDSAMYFCAITKQGINSPLHFGNGTRLTVT.

The J gene is TRBJ2-5, the V gene TRBV29-1; 8 positions agree with TRBD1. The germline V gene has CDR1 SQVTM and CDR2 ANQGSEA. The CDR3 is 14 residues long. V was pared by 3 bases and J by 6 bases, with 9 bases of the junction left unmatched. The CDR3: CSVDSRTGIQTQYF. The DNA of the CDR3 is TGCAGCGTTGATAGCAGGACAGGGATTCAGACCCAGTACTTC.

The rearrangement joins TRBV13 to TRBJ1-2, with TRBD1 matching 8 bases. The CDR3 is 12 amino acids. CDR1 and CDR2 (germline): PRHDT, FYEKMQ (reference sequence). Trimming at V came to 6 bases and at J to 7 bases, leaving 4 bases not matched to a gene. The CDR3: CASRTGAGGYTF. CDR3 coding DNA: TGTGCCAGCAGGACAGGGGCGGGTGGCTACACCTTC. The entire variable domain, with the rest obtained from reference TRBV13 and TRBJ1-2, is as follows: AAGVIQSPRHLIKEKRETATLKCYPIPRHDTVYWYQQGPGQDPQFLISFYEKMQSDKGSIPDRFSAQQFSDYHSELNMSSLELGDSALYFCASRTGAGGYTFGSGTRLTVV.

The J gene is TRBJ2-1, the V gene TRBV5-6; TRBD1 matches at 9 bases. Germline V lookup: CDR1 SGHDT, CDR2 YYEEEE. Trimming took 4 bases from V and 4 from J; bases not matched to a gene: 6. CDR3 length: 15 amino acids. The CDR3 here is CASSPDRGGYNEQFF. The CDR3 coding sequence is TGTGCCAGCAGCCCGGACAGGGGCGGGTACAATGAGCAGTTCTTC.

This sequence joins TRBV11-1 and TRBJ1-1; maybe TRBD1 (5 bases). CDR1 is SGHAT and CDR2 is FQDESV in the germline V gene (reference sequence). The V and J ends lost 4 bases and 1 base respectively, with 16 bases between them. The CDR3 is 16 residues long. In nucleotides, the CDR3 is TGTGCCAGCAGCTCCGCGTATGGGGCAGGGAACACTGAAGCTTTCTTT. Translation gives CASSSAYGAGNTEAFF.

This clone was seen a handful of times. The rearrangement joins TRBV7-8 to TRBJ1-2; the match to TRBD1 covers 8 bases. Germline values: CDR1 SGHVS, CDR2 FQNEAQ. The CDR3 loop spans 15 amino acids. Trimming at V came to 5 bases and at J to 7 bases, leaving 12 bases not matched to a gene. The CDR3 DNA is TGTGCCAGCAGCCCGACAGGGTCAGGGGGCTCTGGCTACACCTTC. This sequence encodes CASSPTGSGGSGYTF.

A single count supports this clone. The chain carries TRBV7-3 and TRBJ2-1, with D unclear. The CDR3 covers 12 residues. Germline CDR1 SGHTA, CDR2 FQGTGA. Trimming removed 4 bases from V and 7 bases from J, with 8 bases in between. CDR3 residues: CASSYPGNEQFF. DNA for the CDR3: TGTGCCAGCAGCTACCCCGGGAATGAGCAGTTCTTC.

The chain carries TRBV2 and TRBJ2-2; the match to TRBD2 covers 13 bases. The CDR3 has 16 amino acids. CDR1 is SNHLY, CDR2 FYNNEI, per germline. J gave up 8 bases and V 6 bases, and 9 bases lay outside the gene matches. The CDR3 DNA is TGTGCCAGCAGGGCTAGACTAGCGGGAGGAGGTGGGGAGCTGTTTTTT. This sequence encodes CASRARLAGGGGELFF.

The rearrangement links TRBV2 to TRBJ2-7, with D uncertain. In germline, CDR1 is SNHLY, CDR2 FYNNEI. CDR3 length: 13 amino acids. Deletions cut 3 bases from V and 3 bases from J, with 9 bases between. CDR3 DNA: TGTGCCAGCAGTGATGGTGGCTTCTACGAGCAGTACTTC. It translates to CASSDGGFYEQYF. Full variable domain (rest looked up from reference TRBV2 and TRBJ2-7): EPEVTQTPSHQVTQMGQEVILRCVPISNHLYFYWYRQILGQKVEFLVSFYNNEISEKSEIFDDQFSVERPDGSNFTLKIRSTKLEDSAMYFCASSDGGFYEQYFGPGTRLTVT.

The chain links TRBV4-3 to TRBJ2-7; 8 bases match TRBD2. The V and J ends lost 3 bases and 5 bases, in that order; junction bases with no gene match: 3. Germline CDR1 is LGHNA and CDR2 is YSLEER. CDR3 length: 13 residues. CDR3 sequence (DNA): TGCGCCAGCAGCCAGGGACTAGTTCACGAGCAGTACTTC. Protein product: CASSQGLVHEQYF.